Listed below are T cell receptor beta chains from one sample, sequenced in a study of blood T cell repertoires in COVID-19. The repertoire was sequenced with immunoSEQ multiplex PCR; TCRdb's copy has only in-frame clones and lacks some. The sample holds about 190,000 clones, roughly 84% seen once. The sequenced sample consisted of PBMCs or T cells enriched from blood (not recorded which). Receptors were obtained from a woman aged 25 to 39 who had been exposed to COVID-19. Each CDR3 is given without its conserved first and last residue. Each record gives: J gene, D gene, V gene, CDR3 protein. D genes are given only for firm matches.

J: TRBJ1-2
D: TRBD1
V: TRBV7-2
CDR3: ASSYQRDSYGYT

J: TRBJ1-1
D: NA
V: TRBV18
CDR3: ASSPTHLTRMNTEAF

J: TRBJ1-2
D: TRBD1
V: TRBV25-1
CDR3: ASSGQGPYGYT

J: TRBJ1-5
D: TRBD1
V: TRBV6-5
CDR3: ATGTVGNQPQH

J: TRBJ2-1
D: TRBD1
V: TRBV4-1
CDR3: ASSQDSGTGNNEQF

J: TRBJ2-3
D: NA
V: TRBV4-1
CDR3: ASSQAQNTQY

J: TRBJ1-2
D: TRBD1
V: TRBV13
CDR3: ASSPGQTNYGYT

J: TRBJ2-7
D: TRBD2
V: TRBV3-1/TRBV3-2
CDR3: ASSQGSSGGAYEQY

J: TRBJ1-5
D: NA
V: TRBV2
CDR3: ASRQEGGDSNQPQH

J: TRBJ1-2
D: TRBD1
V: TRBV5-4
CDR3: ASSQGQGAVYGYT

J: TRBJ1-3
D: NA
V: TRBV19
CDR3: ASSSGVGAGNTIY

J: TRBJ2-1
D: TRBD2
V: TRBV29-1
CDR3: SVRGGLAGSNEQF

J: TRBJ1-1
D: TRBD1
V: TRBV10-3
CDR3: ATIGQGNTEAF

J: TRBJ1-2
D: TRBD1
V: TRBV2
CDR3: ASSSPRDRGPFAIYGYT

J: TRBJ2-2
D: NA
V: TRBV7-8
CDR3: ASSWTTGNTGELF

J: TRBJ2-7
D: TRBD1
V: TRBV5-1
CDR3: ASRLGTGSYEQY

J: TRBJ1-2
D: NA
V: TRBV12-3/TRBV12-4
CDR3: ASGAGAYGYT

J: TRBJ1-5
D: NA
V: TRBV11-2
CDR3: ASSPQGNNQPQH

J: TRBJ1-1
D: NA
V: TRBV5-1
CDR3: ASSLRGDNAEAF

J: TRBJ1-2
D: NA
V: TRBV2
CDR3: ASSESDSDGYT

J: TRBJ1-1
D: TRBD1
V: TRBV3-1/TRBV3-2
CDR3: ASSLPGQGYTEAF

J: TRBJ1-1
D: NA
V: TRBV9
CDR3: ASSEDFMNTEAF

J: TRBJ2-2
D: TRBD1
V: TRBV4-1
CDR3: ASSQDTGVPGELF

J: TRBJ1-3
D: NA
V: TRBV3-1/TRBV3-2
CDR3: ASSQVLGRRSPGNTIY

J: TRBJ1-1
D: NA
V: TRBV29-1
CDR3: SVDWQENTEAF

J: TRBJ1-2
D: NA
V: TRBV19
CDR3: ASSISGDRGGYT

J: TRBJ2-7
D: NA
V: TRBV5-4
CDR3: ASSTRQERYEQY

J: TRBJ1-1
D: NA
V: TRBV30
CDR3: AWMSGRARTEAF

J: TRBJ1-1
D: NA
V: TRBV24-1
CDR3: ATSDSGLQGGAF

J: TRBJ1-2
D: NA
V: TRBV12-3/TRBV12-4
CDR3: ASSLQGANGYT

J: TRBJ1-2
D: TRBD1
V: TRBV28
CDR3: ASSYRQGWDGYT

J: TRBJ2-3
D: NA
V: TRBV6-2/TRBV6-3
CDR3: ASSYFGGTQY